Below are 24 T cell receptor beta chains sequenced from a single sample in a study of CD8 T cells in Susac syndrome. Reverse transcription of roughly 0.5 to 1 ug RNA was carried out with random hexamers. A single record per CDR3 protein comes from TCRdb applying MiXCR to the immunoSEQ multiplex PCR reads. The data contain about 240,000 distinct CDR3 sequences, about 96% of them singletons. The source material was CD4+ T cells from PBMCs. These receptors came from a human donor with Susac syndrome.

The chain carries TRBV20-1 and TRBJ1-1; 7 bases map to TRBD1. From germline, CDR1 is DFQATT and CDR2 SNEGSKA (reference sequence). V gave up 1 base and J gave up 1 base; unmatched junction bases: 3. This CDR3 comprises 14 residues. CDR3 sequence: CSARGGTANTEAFF. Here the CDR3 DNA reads TGCAGTGCTAGAGGCGGGACAGCGAACACTGAAGCTTTCTTT.

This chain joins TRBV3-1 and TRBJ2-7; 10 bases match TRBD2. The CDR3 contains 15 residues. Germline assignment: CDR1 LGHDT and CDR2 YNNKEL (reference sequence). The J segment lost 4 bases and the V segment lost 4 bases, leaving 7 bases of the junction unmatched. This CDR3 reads CASSRASGSVYEQYF. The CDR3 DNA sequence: TGTGCCAGCAGCCGAGCTAGCGGGAGCGTTTACGAGCAGTACTTC.

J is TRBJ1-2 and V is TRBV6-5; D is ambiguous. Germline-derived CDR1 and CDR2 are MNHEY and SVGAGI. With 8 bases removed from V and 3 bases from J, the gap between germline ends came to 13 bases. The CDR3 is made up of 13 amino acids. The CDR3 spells CASGRESDYGYTF. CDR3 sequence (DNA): TGTGCCAGCGGGAGGGAGAGTGACTATGGCTACACCTTC.

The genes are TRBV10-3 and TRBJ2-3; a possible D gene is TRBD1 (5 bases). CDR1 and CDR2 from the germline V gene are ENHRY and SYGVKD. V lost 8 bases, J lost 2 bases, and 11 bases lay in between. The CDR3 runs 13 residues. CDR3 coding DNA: TGTGCCATCCGGACAAGCCCCACAGATACGCAGTATTTT. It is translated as CAIRTSPTDTQYF.

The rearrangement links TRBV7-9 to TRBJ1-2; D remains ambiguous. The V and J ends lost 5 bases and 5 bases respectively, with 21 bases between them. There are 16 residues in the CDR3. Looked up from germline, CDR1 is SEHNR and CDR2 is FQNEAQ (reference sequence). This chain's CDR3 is CASSPDRSASDYGYTF. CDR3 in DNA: TGTGCCAGCAGCCCCGATCGTTCCGCCAGTGATTATGGCTACACCTTC. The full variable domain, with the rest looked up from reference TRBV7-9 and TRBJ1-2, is DTGVSQNPRHKITKRGQNVTFRCDPISEHNRLYWYRQTLGQGPEFLTYFQNEAQLEKSRLLSDRFSAERPKGSFSTLEIQRTEQGDSAMYLCASSPDRSASDYGYTFGSGTRLTVV.

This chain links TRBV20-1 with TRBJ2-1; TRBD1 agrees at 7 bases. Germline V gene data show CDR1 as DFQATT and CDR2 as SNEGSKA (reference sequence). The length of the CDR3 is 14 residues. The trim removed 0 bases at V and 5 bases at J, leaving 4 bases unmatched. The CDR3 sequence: CSAREGRGNNEQFF. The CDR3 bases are TGCAGTGCTAGAGAGGGCAGGGGGAACAATGAGCAGTTCTTC.

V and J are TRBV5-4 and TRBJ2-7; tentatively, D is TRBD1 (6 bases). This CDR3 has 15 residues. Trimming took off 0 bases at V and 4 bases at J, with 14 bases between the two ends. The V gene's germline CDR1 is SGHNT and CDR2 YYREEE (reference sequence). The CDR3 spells CASSLGSVGGYEQYF. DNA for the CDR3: TGTGCCAGCAGCTTGGGGTCCGTAGGGGGTTACGAGCAGTACTTC.

The CDR3 reads CATSRDTYEQYF. As DNA, the CDR3 is TGTGCCACCAGCAGAGACACCTACGAGCAGTACTTC. V and J are TRBV15 and TRBJ2-7; D ambiguous. CDR1 is LNHNV and CDR2 is YYDKDF in the germline V gene (reference sequence). The V end lost 0 bases, the J end lost 2 bases, and 2 bases lay between the germline ends. This CDR3 contains 12 residues.

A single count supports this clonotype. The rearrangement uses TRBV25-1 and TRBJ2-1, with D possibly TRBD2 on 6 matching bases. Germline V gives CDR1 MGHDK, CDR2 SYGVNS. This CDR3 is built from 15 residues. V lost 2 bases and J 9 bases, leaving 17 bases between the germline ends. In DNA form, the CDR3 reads TGTGCCAGCAGTGAACACCCCTTCGCCGGGGGTGAGCAGTTCTTC. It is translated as CASSEHPFAGGEQFF.

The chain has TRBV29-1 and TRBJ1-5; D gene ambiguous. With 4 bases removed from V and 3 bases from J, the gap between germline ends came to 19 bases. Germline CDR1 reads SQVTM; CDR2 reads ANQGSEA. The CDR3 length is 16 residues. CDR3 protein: CSVVLPEHGLNQPQHF. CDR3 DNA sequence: TGCAGCGTTGTTCTACCTGAACATGGGCTCAATCAGCCCCAGCATTTT. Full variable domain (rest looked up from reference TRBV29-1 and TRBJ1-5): SAVISQKPSRDICQRGTSLTIQCQVDSQVTMMFWYRQQPGQSLTLIATANQGSEATYESGFVIDKFPISRPNLTFSTLTVSNMSPEDSSIYLCSVVLPEHGLNQPQHFGDGTRLSIL.

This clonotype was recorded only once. The CDR3 sequence is CAWSEENLSNQPQHF. The DNA of the CDR3 is TGTGCCTGGAGTGAGGAAAACCTAAGCAATCAGCCCCAGCATTTT. The chain carries TRBV30 and TRBJ1-5; no clear D gene. V gave up 1 base and J gave up 1 base, with 11 bases separating them. The CDR3 has 15 amino acids. Germline CDR1 reads GTSNPN; CDR2 reads SVGIG (reference sequence).

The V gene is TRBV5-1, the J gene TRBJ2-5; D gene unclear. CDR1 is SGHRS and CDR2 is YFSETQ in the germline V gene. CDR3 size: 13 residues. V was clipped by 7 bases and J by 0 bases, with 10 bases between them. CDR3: CASGARDQETQYF. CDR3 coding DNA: TGCGCCAGCGGAGCCAGAGACCAAGAGACCCAGTACTTC.

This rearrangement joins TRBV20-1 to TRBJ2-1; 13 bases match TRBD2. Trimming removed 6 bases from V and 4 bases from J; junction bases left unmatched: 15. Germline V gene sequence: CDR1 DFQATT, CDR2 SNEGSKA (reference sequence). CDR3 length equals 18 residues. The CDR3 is CSAPGGLAGEGGYNEQFF. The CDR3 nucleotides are TGCAGTGCCCCGGGAGGACTAGCGGGAGAGGGCGGGTACAATGAGCAGTTCTTC.

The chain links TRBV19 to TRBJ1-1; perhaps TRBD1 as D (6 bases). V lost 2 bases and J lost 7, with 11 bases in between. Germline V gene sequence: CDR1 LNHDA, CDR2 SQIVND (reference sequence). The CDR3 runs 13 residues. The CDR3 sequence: CASSITGPFEAFF. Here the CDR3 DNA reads TGTGCCAGTAGTATAACAGGGCCTTTTGAAGCTTTCTTT.

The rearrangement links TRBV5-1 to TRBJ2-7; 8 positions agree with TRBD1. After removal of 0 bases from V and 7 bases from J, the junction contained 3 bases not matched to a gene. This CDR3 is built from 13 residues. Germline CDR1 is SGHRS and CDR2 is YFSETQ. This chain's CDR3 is CASSLGTGREQYF. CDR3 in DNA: TGCGCCAGCAGCTTGGGGACAGGGAGGGAGCAGTACTTC.

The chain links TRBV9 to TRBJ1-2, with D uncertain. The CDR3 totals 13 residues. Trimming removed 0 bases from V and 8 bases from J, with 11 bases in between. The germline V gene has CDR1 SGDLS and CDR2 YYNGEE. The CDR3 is CASSVVGVLGYTF. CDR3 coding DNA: TGTGCCAGCAGCGTAGTCGGGGTCCTGGGCTACACCTTC.

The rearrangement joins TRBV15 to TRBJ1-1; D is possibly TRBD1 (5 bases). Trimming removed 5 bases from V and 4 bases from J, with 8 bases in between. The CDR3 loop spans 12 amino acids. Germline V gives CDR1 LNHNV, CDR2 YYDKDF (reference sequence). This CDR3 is CATSRGSTEAFF. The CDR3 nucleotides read TGTGCCACCAGCCGGGGCAGCACTGAAGCTTTCTTT.

The CDR3 protein is CSAQGFDSNQPQHF. In DNA form, the CDR3 reads TGCAGCGCCCAGGGTTTTGATAGCAATCAGCCCCAGCATTTT. The rearrangement joins TRBV29-1 to TRBJ1-5; possibly TRBD1 for D (5 bases). CDR1 and CDR2 from the germline V gene are SQVTM and ANQGSEA. The CDR3 spans 14 residues. V was cut by 7 bases and J by 0 bases, with 13 bases left in between.

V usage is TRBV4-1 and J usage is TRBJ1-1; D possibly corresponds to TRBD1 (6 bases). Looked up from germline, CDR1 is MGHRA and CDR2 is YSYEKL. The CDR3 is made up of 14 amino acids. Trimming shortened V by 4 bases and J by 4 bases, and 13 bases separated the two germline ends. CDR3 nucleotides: TGCGCCAGCAGCCCCCCGGGGGCGGGCACTGAAGCTTTCTTT. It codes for CASSPPGAGTEAFF.

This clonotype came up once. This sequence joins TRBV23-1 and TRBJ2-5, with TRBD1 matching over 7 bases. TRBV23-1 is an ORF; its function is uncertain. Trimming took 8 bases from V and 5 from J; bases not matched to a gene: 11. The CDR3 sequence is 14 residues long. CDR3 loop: CASGQYRGLETQYF. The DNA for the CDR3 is TGCGCCAGCGGCCAATACAGGGGTTTGGAGACCCAGTACTTC.

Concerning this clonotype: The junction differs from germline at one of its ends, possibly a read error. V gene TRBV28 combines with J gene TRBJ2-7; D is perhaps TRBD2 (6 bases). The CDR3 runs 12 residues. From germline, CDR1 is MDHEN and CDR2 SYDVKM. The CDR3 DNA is TGTGCCAGCTCCAGCGGGTCCTACGAGCAGCACTTC. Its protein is CASSSGSYEQHF.

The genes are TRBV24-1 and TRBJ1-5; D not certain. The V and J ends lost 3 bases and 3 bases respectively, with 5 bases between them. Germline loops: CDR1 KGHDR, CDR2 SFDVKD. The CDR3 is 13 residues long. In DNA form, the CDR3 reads TGTGCCACCAGTGATCGAAACAATCAGCCCCAGCATTTT. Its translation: CATSDRNNQPQHF.

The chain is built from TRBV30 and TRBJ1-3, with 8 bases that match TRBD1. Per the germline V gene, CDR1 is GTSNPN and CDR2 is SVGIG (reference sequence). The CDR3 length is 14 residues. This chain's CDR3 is CAGGQGSSGNTIYF. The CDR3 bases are TGTGCGGGAGGACAGGGAAGCTCTGGAAACACCATATATTTT.

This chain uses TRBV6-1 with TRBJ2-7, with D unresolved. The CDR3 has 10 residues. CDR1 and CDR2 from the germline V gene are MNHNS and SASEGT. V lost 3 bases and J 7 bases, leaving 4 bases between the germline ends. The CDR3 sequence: CASSEREQYF. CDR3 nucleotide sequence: TGTGCCAGCAGTGAGAGGGAGCAGTACTTC.